Listed below are T cell receptor beta chains from one sample, sequenced in a study of shared clonotypes between healthy human individuals. The assay was immunoSEQ multiplex PCR, and TCRdb's table has in-frame clones only and misses some. There are around 510,000 clones in the sample; roughly 95% occur only once, and approximately 0.067% lies in the top ten. Sequenced sample: naive CD4+ T cells sorted from blood. All receptors come from a woman aged 25 to 39 in good health. Both conserved end residues are part of each CDR3. D genes are given only for firm matches. A clone size is listed for some rows: how often the clone was seen (once, few, many), or a class if it is expanded.

TRBJ2-7,TRBV5-1,.,.,TGCGCCAGCAGCTTGGGGACCGAAGCCTACGAGCAGTACTTC,CASSLGTEAYEQYF
TRBJ1-1,TRBV18,TRBD1,.,TGTGCCAGCTCAGACAGGGAATTATCTGCTTCCTTCGCCCGTACTGAAGCTTTCTTT,CASSDRELSASFARTEAFF
TRBJ1-4,TRBV18,.,.,TGTGCCAGCACCGGGGTTGCAACTAATGAAAAACTGTTTTTT,CASTGVATNEKLFF
TRBJ1-2,TRBV5-6,TRBD1,.,TGTGCCAGCAGCGCCGGGACAGGGGATGGCTACACCTTC,CASSAGTGDGYTF
TRBJ1-1,TRBV12-5,.,once,TGTGCTAGTGGGCTACTCACTGAAGCTTTCTTT,CASGLLTEAFF
TRBJ2-5,TRBV10-2,.,.,TGCGCCAGCAGTGAACAGGTAGCGGAGACCCAGTACTTC,CASSEQVAETQYF
TRBJ2-1,TRBV7-8,TRBD1,.,TGTGCCAGCAAAGAAACCGGGACAGGGGTGCAGTTCTTC,CASKETGTGVQFF
TRBJ1-1,TRBV9,.,.,TGTGCCAGCAGCCCCGACTCCTTTGGCACTGAAGCTTTCTTT,CASSPDSFGTEAFF
TRBJ1-5,TRBV19,TRBD1,once,TGTGCCAGTAGAGTGACAGGGGGTGGCGATCAGCCCCAGCATTTT,CASRVTGGGDQPQHF
TRBJ1-6,TRBV28,.,.,TGTGCCAGCAGTGCCCCAGGTTCACCCCTCCACTTT,CASSAPGSPLHF
TRBJ2-5,TRBV28,TRBD2,.,TGTGCCAGCAGTCTCGGACTAGCGGACAATATCGGGGAGACCCAGTACTTC,CASSLGLADNIGETQYF
TRBJ1-3,TRBV28,TRBD1,.,TGTGCCAGCAGTTTCGGAGGGACAGGGCATCGAAGAAACACCATATATTTT,CASSFGGTGHRRNTIYF
TRBJ1-4,TRBV2,.,.,TGTGCCAGCAGTGTCTCCTTCCTTAATGAAAAACTGTTTTTT,CASSVSFLNEKLFF
TRBJ2-7,TRBV18,.,.,TGTGCCAGCTCACCAGCGGCGAGCTCCTACGAGCAGTACTTC,CASSPAASSYEQYF